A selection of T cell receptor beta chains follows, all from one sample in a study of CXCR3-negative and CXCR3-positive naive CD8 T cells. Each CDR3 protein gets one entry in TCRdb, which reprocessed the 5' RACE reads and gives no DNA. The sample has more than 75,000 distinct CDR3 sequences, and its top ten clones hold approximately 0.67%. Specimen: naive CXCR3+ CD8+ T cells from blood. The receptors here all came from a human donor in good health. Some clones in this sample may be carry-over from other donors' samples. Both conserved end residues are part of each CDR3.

CDR3aa: CASSLQGAPNYGYTF
j_gene: TRBJ1-2
v_gene: TRBV7-2

CDR3aa: CASSLPVGSPNEQYF
j_gene: TRBJ2-7
v_gene: TRBV7-9

CDR3aa: CASSRDSDTDTQYF
j_gene: TRBJ2-3
v_gene: TRBV28

CDR3aa: CASSSSSGDSYNEQFF
j_gene: TRBJ2-1
v_gene: TRBV28

CDR3aa: CASRSGASYEQYF
j_gene: TRBJ2-7
v_gene: TRBV7-6

CDR3aa: CACIGRAERCEQYF
j_gene: TRBJ2-7
v_gene: TRBV28

CDR3aa: CASSTGLSEQYF
j_gene: TRBJ2-7
v_gene: TRBV5-5

CDR3aa: CASSLAGTDNEQFF
j_gene: TRBJ2-1
v_gene: TRBV5-1

CDR3aa: CASSGFGRAATDTQYF
j_gene: TRBJ2-3
v_gene: TRBV5-1

CDR3aa: CASSSPLNPQSYNEQFF
j_gene: TRBJ2-1
v_gene: TRBV12-3/TRBV12-4

CDR3aa: CASSESGDNEQFF
j_gene: TRBJ2-1
v_gene: TRBV10-2

CDR3aa: CASGAGGLSYEQYF
j_gene: TRBJ2-7
v_gene: TRBV28